The clone carrying this T cell receptor (beta chain) was seen ten or more times. The sample's time point: after trial treatment. Noted treatment: LDRT plus nivolumab, ipilimumab, low-dose cyclophosphamide and aspirin (RACIN trial). Those who qualified had advanced solid tumors (lacking tumor-infiltrating lymphocytes). The data stem from a study of low-dose radiotherapy and immunotherapy resistance in tumors. Alpha and beta chains were covered, as first-strand cDNA relied on TRAV- and TRBV-specific primers. A roughly 21-cycle PCR with a constant-region primer and V-primer adapter amplified TCRs. TCRdb redid the calling of the reads with MiXCR, one entry per CDR3 protein. The table shows around 60,000 distinct CDR3 sequences, with around 23% occurring only once. V was pared by 4 bases and J by 0 bases, with 5 bases of the junction left unmatched. This CDR3 has 16 amino acids. CDR1 MGHRA and CDR2 YSYEKL come from the germline V gene.

This chain connects TRBV4-1 to TRBJ2-2; 7 positions agree with TRBD1. This material consisted of PBMCs, taken after low-dose radiotherapy plus immunotherapy. This clonotype was sampled from a male donor with prostate cancer. The CDR3 spells CASSRSGTANTGELFF. The CDR3 nucleotides read TGCGCCAGCAGCCGCTCCGGGACAGCGAACACCGGGGAGCTGTTTTTT.